Described below is a single TCR beta chain sequence and its context. This entry comes from a study of T cell responses to AZD1222 COVID-19 vaccine. Repertoires were generated with immunoSEQ multiplex PCR, while TCRdb's copy carries only in-frame clones and drops some. The sample has fewer than 150,000 clones, 80% to 90% seen once. This CDR3 region has 15 residues. Trimming stripped 5 bases from V and 4 bases from J, with 15 bases between. The germline CDR1 and CDR2 sequences are SEHNR and FQNEAQ (reference sequence). The chain joins TRBV7-9 to TRBJ1-5; D is undetermined. This receptor was obtained from an adult who received the AZD1222 COVID-19 vaccine. The source was peripheral blood, collected 28 days after the second AZD1222 dose. CDR3 protein: CASSQGNGPNQPQHF. CDR3 in DNA: TGTGCCAGCAGCCAAGGTAACGGCCCGAATCAGCCCCAGCATTTT.